A selection of T cell receptor beta chains follows, all from one sample in a study of blood T cell repertoires in COVID-19. Profiling relied on immunoSEQ multiplex PCR, and the TCRdb table lists in-frame clones only, not all of them. In the table there are about 160,000 clones, around 83% of which are singletons. Sequencing input: peripheral blood. These TCRs come from a man aged 40-55 years with acute or convalescent COVID-19. Each CDR3 is given with its conserved first and last residue. Expanded clones are given a class, and other clones once, few, many or no size at all.

clone size: .
CDR3 length: 15
V gene: TRBV4-3
CDR3 protein: CASSQDLSRNQPQHF

clone size: .
CDR3 length: 14
V gene: TRBV30
CDR3 protein: CAWSIDSTNTEAFF

clone size: .
CDR3 length: 14
V gene: TRBV2
CDR3 protein: CASSGQFSNQPQHF

clone size: .
CDR3 length: 14
V gene: TRBV18
CDR3 protein: CASSPRGGDTEAFF

clone size: .
CDR3 length: 15
V gene: TRBV13
CDR3 protein: CASSLWGVSNEKLFF

clone size: .
CDR3 length: 14
V gene: TRBV14
CDR3 protein: CASSLRDRDTEAFF

clone size: .
CDR3 length: 15
V gene: TRBV10-3
CDR3 protein: CAIRGDTSSGNTIYF

clone size: .
CDR3 length: 13
V gene: TRBV5-4
CDR3 protein: CASSLRGADTQYF

clone size: .
CDR3 length: 15
V gene: TRBV3-1/TRBV3-2
CDR3 protein: CASSPTGGAYNEQFF

clone size: .
CDR3 length: 15
V gene: TRBV7-9
CDR3 protein: CASSLVQGGTDTQYF

clone size: few
CDR3 length: 14
V gene: TRBV9
CDR3 protein: CASSVIRGTAEAFF

clone size: few
CDR3 length: 15
V gene: TRBV7-6
CDR3 protein: CASRRTGGSYNEQFF

clone size: .
CDR3 length: 13
V gene: TRBV28
CDR3 protein: CASTTGGSYEQYF

clone size: .
CDR3 length: 13
V gene: TRBV2
CDR3 protein: CASSRDINSPLHF

clone size: .
CDR3 length: 16
V gene: TRBV4-3
CDR3 protein: CASSPTDSRPLGGYTF

clone size: .
CDR3 length: 13
V gene: TRBV7-2
CDR3 protein: CASNNYRVGPLHF

clone size: few
CDR3 length: 13
V gene: TRBV5-8
CDR3 protein: CASSLVRNYGYTF

clone size: .
CDR3 length: 12
V gene: TRBV7-9
CDR3 protein: CATDDNSAGQYF

clone size: once
CDR3 length: 13
V gene: TRBV7-9
CDR3 protein: CASSDRDKNEQYF

clone size: .
CDR3 length: 17
V gene: TRBV7-2
CDR3 protein: CASSSPRTGTSNYGYTF

clone size: once
CDR3 length: 13
V gene: TRBV27
CDR3 protein: CASRPHSLGTQYF

clone size: .
CDR3 length: 14
V gene: TRBV6-5
CDR3 protein: CASRGLASNQPQHF

clone size: .
CDR3 length: 15
V gene: TRBV18
CDR3 protein: CASSPHSGENTEAFF

clone size: once
CDR3 length: 12
V gene: TRBV28
CDR3 protein: CASGWTGFGYTF

clone size: few
CDR3 length: 15
V gene: TRBV7-9
CDR3 protein: CASSEPGQGVYEQYF

clone size: .
CDR3 length: 14
V gene: TRBV9
CDR3 protein: CASSVDNRVGEQYF

clone size: .
CDR3 length: 14
V gene: TRBV10-1
CDR3 protein: CASSRDSSTDTQYF

clone size: .
CDR3 length: 13
V gene: TRBV5-4
CDR3 protein: CASSQGFSYEQYF

clone size: .
CDR3 length: 13
V gene: TRBV29-1
CDR3 protein: CSVFGGGQDTQYF

clone size: few
CDR3 length: 14
V gene: TRBV6-5
CDR3 protein: CASSYRGRQETQYF

clone size: .
CDR3 length: 16
V gene: TRBV7-9
CDR3 protein: CASSLAGRDRGYGYTF

clone size: .
CDR3 length: 15
V gene: TRBV2
CDR3 protein: CASSEATDSTGELFF

clone size: .
CDR3 length: 12
V gene: TRBV30
CDR3 protein: CAWGQGYYGYTF

clone size: .
CDR3 length: 15
V gene: TRBV28
CDR3 protein: CASSLLSGVHGELFF

clone size: .
CDR3 length: 17
V gene: TRBV7-9
CDR3 protein: CASSLGQGNTLSYEQYF

clone size: .
CDR3 length: 15
V gene: TRBV18
CDR3 protein: CASSTSGGLGNEQFF

clone size: .
CDR3 length: 13
V gene: TRBV6-5
CDR3 protein: CASNDEARDEQFF

clone size: .
CDR3 length: 13
V gene: TRBV15
CDR3 protein: CATSGEVTDTQYF

clone size: .
CDR3 length: 13
V gene: TRBV6-5
CDR3 protein: CASKEGSNSPLHF

clone size: .
CDR3 length: 16
V gene: TRBV18
CDR3 protein: CASSETFGQPLLQLFF

clone size: once
CDR3 length: 15
V gene: TRBV3-1/TRBV3-2
CDR3 protein: CASSQGTGGNQPQHF

clone size: .
CDR3 length: 11
V gene: TRBV6-5
CDR3 protein: CASSRGSEAFF

clone size: .
CDR3 length: 14
V gene: TRBV7-9
CDR3 protein: CASSTSGLFYEQYF

clone size: .
CDR3 length: 14
V gene: TRBV18
CDR3 protein: CASSSGQGNQPQHF

clone size: .
CDR3 length: 16
V gene: TRBV5-4
CDR3 protein: CASSPPSGGGADEQFF

clone size: .
CDR3 length: 15
V gene: TRBV4-2
CDR3 protein: CASSQGAGGYNEQFF

clone size: .
CDR3 length: 16
V gene: TRBV5-1
CDR3 protein: CASSRLGQGGTGELFF